What follows are 32 T cell receptor beta chains derived from one specimen sequenced in a study of cytomegalovirus exposure and HLA in healthy donors. Only in-frame clones appear in the TCRdb table, and some are missing; sequencing was by immunoSEQ multiplex PCR. In the table there are approximately 200,000 clones, about 90% of which are singletons. The sequencing input was PBMCs. The receptors here all came from a woman in her late teens or twenties in good health and CMV-seronegative.

This clone was counted between two and nine times. V and J are TRBV30 and TRBJ2-4; D unresolved. This CDR3 is built from 15 residues. Germline CDR1 is GTSNPN and CDR2 is SVGIG (reference sequence). With 6 bases removed from V and 0 bases from J, the gap between germline ends came to 15 bases. CDR3 amino acids: CACSPKQQAKNIQYF. The DNA of the CDR3 is TGTGCCTGCAGTCCCAAACAGCAAGCCAAAAACATTCAGTACTTC.

This clone has only a few counts. The junction departs from the called germline gene at one end, perhaps through a read error. The CDR3 loop is CASSLAYYNEQFF. The DNA of the CDR3 is TGTGCTAGCAGCTTAGCGTACTACAATGAGCAGTTCTTC. The chain is built from TRBV7-7 and TRBJ2-1; weak D call: TRBD2 (5 bases). The CDR3 extends over 13 amino acids. Per germline, CDR1 SSHAT and CDR2 FNYEAQ (reference sequence). Variable domain in full (rest from reference TRBV7-7 and TRBJ2-1): GAGVSQSPRYKVTKRGQDVTLRCDPISSHATLYWYQQALGQGPEFLTYFNYEAQPDKSGLPSDRFSAERPEGSISTLTIQRTEQRDSAMYRCASSLAYYNEQFFGPGTRLTVL.

This clone has more than one count but fewer than ten. The V and J genes are TRBV27 and TRBJ1-5, with a possible D match to TRBD1 (5 bases). V was shortened by 8 bases and J by 9 bases, with 17 bases between the two germline ends. The CDR3 totals 13 residues. Germline CDR1 MNHEY, CDR2 SMNVEV (reference sequence). The CDR3 reads CASGWGGVGPQHF. CDR3 DNA sequence: TGTGCCAGCGGTTGGGGGGGAGTAGGGCCCCAGCATTTT.

The V gene is TRBV14, the J gene TRBJ2-1; TRBD2 agrees at 15 bases. The CDR3 extends over 18 amino acids. V dropped 4 bases and J dropped 1; count of bases not matched to a gene: 5. Per germline, CDR1 SGHDN and CDR2 FVKESK. The CDR3 coding sequence is TGTGCCAGCAGCCCCAGGACTAGCGGGAGGGGGTCCTACAATGAGCAGTTCTTC. Translated, it gives CASSPRTSGRGSYNEQFF.

V gene TRBV27 combines with J gene TRBJ1-1, with 8 bases matching TRBD1. The J segment lost 10 bases and the V segment lost 5 bases, leaving 12 bases of the junction unmatched. This CDR3 has 14 amino acids. Germline V gene lookup returns CDR1 MNHEY and CDR2 SMNVEV (reference sequence). CDR3 residues: CASSVDAGGPRAFF. In DNA, the CDR3 is TGTGCCAGCAGTGTAGACGCAGGGGGCCCCAGAGCTTTCTTT.

This clone was recorded a few times. J is TRBJ2-7 and V is TRBV21-1; TRBD1 was called by the table and not checked on the DNA. TRBV21-1 counts as a pseudogene. There are 16 residues in the CDR3. The CDR3 spells CASSKDATGYPYEQYF. The CDR3 nucleotides read TGTGCCAGCAGCAAAGATGCGACAGGGTACCCCTACGAGCAGTACTTC.

The chain's CDR3 is CASSQVGDEQYF. CDR3 bases: TGTGCCAGCAGCCAAGTAGGGGACGAGCAGTACTTC. The genes are TRBV6-5 and TRBJ2-7; D possibly corresponds to TRBD1 (5 bases). The germline CDR1 and CDR2 sequences are MNHEY and SVGAGI. V was trimmed by 6 bases and J by 5 bases, leaving 11 bases between them. The CDR3 totals 12 residues.

The chain has TRBV7-9 and TRBJ2-7; TRBD2 is a possible D gene (6 bases). The germline CDR1 and CDR2 sequences are SEHNR and FQNEAQ (reference sequence). The CDR3 length is 14 residues. With 6 bases removed from V and 2 bases from J, the gap between germline ends came to 14 bases. The CDR3 sequence is CASSKLDYAYEQYF. DNA of the CDR3: TGTGCCAGCAGTAAACTGGACTACGCCTACGAGCAGTACTTC.

This clone has a single count. V and J are TRBV5-4 and TRBJ2-3; 12 bases are shared with TRBD1. Germline V gives CDR1 SGHNT, CDR2 YYREEE (reference sequence). The CDR3 contains 16 residues. Trimming removed 4 bases from V and 6 bases from J; junction bases left unmatched: 9. The CDR3 loop reads CASSNRDRGLGDTQYF. The CDR3 nucleotides read TGTGCCAGCAGCAATAGGGACAGGGGGCTGGGGGATACGCAGTATTTT.

As concerns this clone: The sample holds other DNA sequences that translate to the same CDR3. This chain joins TRBV28 and TRBJ1-1, with a tentative D call TRBD1 (6 bases). This CDR3 region has 13 residues. V lost 9 bases to trimming and J lost 2 bases, with 13 bases between them. The germline gives CDR1 MDHEN, CDR2 SYDVKM. The CDR3 sequence is CASSNRVNTEAFF. The CDR3 nucleotides read TGTGCCAGTAGTAACAGGGTAAACACTGAAGCTTTCTTT.

This chain uses TRBV2 with TRBJ2-3, with 8 bases identical to TRBD2. J lost 12 bases, V lost 4 bases, and 9 bases had no gene match. This CDR3 has 13 residues. CDR1 is SNHLY and CDR2 is FYNNEI in the germline V gene. CDR3 amino acids: CASSVFQREFQYF. DNA for the CDR3: TGTGCCAGCAGTGTATTCCAGCGGGAGTTTCAGTATTTT.

The chain combines TRBV5-1 with TRBJ2-2; TRBD1 agrees at 8 bases. CDR3 length: 16 residues. The germline gives CDR1 SGHRS, CDR2 YFSETQ. Germline trimming cut 4 bases from V and 1 base from J; bases unmatched to any gene: 6. Here the CDR3 DNA reads TGCGCCAGCAGCCCCTGGACAGGGTTGAACACCGGGGAGCTGTTTTTT. Translated, it gives CASSPWTGLNTGELFF.

The rearrangement uses TRBV27 and TRBJ1-5; 7 nucleotides line up with TRBD1. This CDR3 comprises 15 residues. Unmatched junction bases numbered 7, after V lost 3 bases and J lost 5 bases. Germline CDR1 and CDR2: MNHEY and SMNVEV (reference sequence). The CDR3 spells CASSFRTGVDQPQHF. The CDR3 DNA sequence: TGTGCCAGCAGTTTCCGAACAGGGGTGGATCAGCCCCAGCATTTT.

The gene calls are TRBV5-1 and TRBJ2-1, with TRBD2 matching 7 bases. The CDR3 is 12 residues long. The junction had 1 base not matched to a gene; V was cut back by 1 base and J by 9 bases. CDR1 is SGHRS and CDR2 is YFSETQ in the germline V gene. The CDR3 DNA reads TGCGCCAGCAGCTTGTCTAGCGGTGAGCAGTTCTTC. Protein: CASSLSSGEQFF.

The DNA for the CDR3 is TGTGCCAGCTCACAGGGTCTGGACTACGAGCAGTACTTC. Protein product: CASSQGLDYEQYF. The chain employs TRBV28 and TRBJ2-7; D is possibly TRBD1 (6 bases). V gave up 8 bases and J gave up 3 bases, with 14 bases separating them. This CDR3 contains 13 residues. Germline V gene lookup returns CDR1 MDHEN and CDR2 SYDVKM.

The CDR3 DNA follows: TGTGCCAGCATCGACGTGGGGCCCTCGTACGAGCAGTACTTC. Its translation: CASIDVGPSYEQYF. The V and J genes are TRBV28 and TRBJ2-7; D is perhaps TRBD1 (5 bases). Germline V CDR1 and CDR2: MDHEN, SYDVKM. The CDR3 consists of 14 residues. V was cut by 7 bases and J by 4 bases, with 17 bases left in between.

This clone came up once. CDR3 loop: CASSRWRTAYTGELFF. CDR3 sequence (DNA): TGTGCCAGCAGCCGGTGGCGGACAGCATACACCGGGGAGCTGTTTTTT. This chain connects TRBV7-3 to TRBJ2-2; perhaps TRBD1 as D (6 bases). Germline V gives CDR1 SGHTA, CDR2 FQGTGA. This CDR3 contains 16 residues. V was clipped by 5 bases and J by 3 bases, with 16 bases between them.

With regard to this clone: Within the sample, other DNA sequences also encode this same CDR3. The DNA for the CDR3 is TGCGCCAGCAGCTTGGCTTTGGACAGCTACGAGCAGTACTTC. Amino acid sequence: CASSLALDSYEQYF. This rearrangement joins TRBV5-1 to TRBJ2-7, with a tentative D call TRBD1 (6 bases). The germline V and J ends were trimmed by 0 bases and 3 bases, with 10 bases remaining between them. This CDR3 has 14 residues. Germline lookup yields CDR1 SGHRS and CDR2 YFSETQ.

The gene calls are TRBV27 and TRBJ2-7; 11 bases are shared with TRBD1. After removal of 5 bases from V and 2 bases from J, the junction contained 5 bases not matched to a gene. There are 15 residues in the CDR3. Germline values: CDR1 MNHEY, CDR2 SMNVEV (reference sequence). CDR3 sequence (DNA): TGTGCCAGCAGTCACTGGACAGGGGGCCCCTACGAGCAGTACTTC. This gives the protein CASSHWTGGPYEQYF.

The rearrangement links TRBV7-6 to TRBJ2-1; 8 nucleotides match TRBD2. Unmatched junction bases numbered 15, after V lost 1 base and J lost 4 bases. CDR1 and CDR2 (germline): SGHVS, FNYEAQ. The CDR3 covers 19 residues. The CDR3 nucleotides are TGTGCCAGCAGCTTAGTCGGTATGGTAGCGGGAAATATTTACAATGAGCAGTTCTTC. Translating gives CASSLVGMVAGNIYNEQFF.

The chain carries TRBV28 and TRBJ2-7; D is possibly TRBD2 (6 bases). V was trimmed by 5 bases and J by 1 base, leaving 21 bases between them. The CDR3 runs 17 residues. CDR1 is MDHEN and CDR2 is SYDVKM in the germline V gene. CDR3 sequence: CASSRWGGVKRSYEQYF. DNA of the CDR3: TGTGCCAGCAGTCGATGGGGCGGGGTCAAGCGGTCCTACGAGCAGTACTTC.

The V gene is TRBV27, the J gene TRBJ1-5; D is ambiguous. Germline-derived CDR1 and CDR2 are MNHEY and SMNVEV (reference sequence). This CDR3 has 15 residues. V lost 5 bases and J lost 2, with 13 bases in between. The DNA of the CDR3 is TGTGCCAGCAGTCCCCGTCTAGTAGGCAATCAGCCCCAGCATTTT. It translates to CASSPRLVGNQPQHF.

This chain connects TRBV5-4 to TRBJ2-3; the match to TRBD2 covers 13 bases. There are 18 residues in the CDR3. The germline gives CDR1 SGHNT, CDR2 YYREEE (reference sequence). V lost 4 bases to trimming and J lost 0 bases; unmatched junction nucleotides: 8. The CDR3 loop reads CASSAPGTSGASTDTQYF. CDR3 bases: TGTGCCAGCAGCGCCCCCGGGACTAGCGGGGCGAGCACAGATACGCAGTATTTT.

The chain has TRBV4-3 and TRBJ2-5; D uncertain. There are 13 residues in the CDR3. CDR1 is LGHNA and CDR2 is YSLEER in the germline V gene. Trimming removed 0 bases from V and 5 bases from J, with 7 bases in between. The DNA of the CDR3 is TGCGCCAGCAGCCAAGATGCGGCGGAGACCCAGTACTTC. This translates into CASSQDAAETQYF.

V is TRBV25-1 and J is TRBJ1-1, with D tentatively TRBD1 (6 bases). The CDR3 contains 15 residues. Trimming stripped 4 bases from V and 1 base from J, with 13 bases between. Germline values: CDR1 MGHDK, CDR2 SYGVNS. In DNA form, the CDR3 reads TGTGCCAGCAGTGGTCCCGACAGGAGGAACACTGAAGCTTTCTTT. Translation: CASSGPDRRNTEAFF.

The rearrangement links TRBV5-1 to TRBJ2-7; 7 bases line up with TRBD2. The germline V gene has CDR1 SGHRS and CDR2 YFSETQ. The trim removed 2 bases at V and 3 bases at J, leaving 8 bases unmatched. This CDR3 region has 15 residues. In DNA form, the CDR3 reads TGCGCCAGCAGCTTAGCGGTGGGGGAGGGCTACGAGCAGTACTTC. Amino acid sequence: CASSLAVGEGYEQYF.

The chain recombines TRBV30 with TRBJ1-3; D is ambiguous. The ends were cut back, 1 base at V and 2 bases at J, with 9 bases in the middle. In germline, CDR1 is GTSNPN, CDR2 SVGIG (reference sequence). The length of the CDR3 is 14 residues. In DNA, the CDR3 is TGTGCCTGGAGTGAGGGAGTAGCTGGAAACACCATATATTTT. It is translated as CAWSEGVAGNTIYF.

V gene TRBV2 combines with J gene TRBJ2-6; no reliable D call. Per germline, CDR1 SNHLY and CDR2 FYNNEI. The CDR3 loop spans 18 amino acids. Trimming shortened V by 3 bases and J by 2 bases, and 17 bases separated the two germline ends. This CDR3 is CASSDSTPTVAGANVLTF. The CDR3 region has the DNA TGTGCCAGCAGTGATTCTACGCCCACCGTGGCTGGGGCCAACGTCCTGACTTTC.

The rearrangement joins TRBV4-3 to TRBJ2-1, with 7 bases aligning to TRBD1. The CDR3 contains 15 residues. CDR1 LGHNA and CDR2 YSLEER come from the germline V gene. The V segment lost 1 base and the J segment 8 bases; nucleotides outside the gene matches: 8. CDR3 nucleotides: TGCGCCAGCAGCCAAGGCTTCGGACAGGTCGATGAGCAGTTCTTC. Protein: CASSQGFGQVDEQFF.

The chain carries TRBV27 and TRBJ2-7; 8 nucleotides align to TRBD1. This CDR3 has 14 residues. Per the germline V gene, CDR1 is MNHEY and CDR2 is SMNVEV (reference sequence). Losses at the gene ends were 5 bases for V and 2 bases for J; bases not matched to a gene: 5. The CDR3 is CASSIQGGPYEQYF. CDR3 nucleotide sequence: TGTGCCAGCAGTATACAGGGGGGCCCCTACGAGCAGTACTTC.

V gene TRBV15 combines with J gene TRBJ1-5; a weak D match, TRBD1 (5 bases). V shed 1 base and J shed 4 bases, with 11 bases lying between them. Germline values: CDR1 LNHNV, CDR2 YYDKDF (reference sequence). The CDR3 extends over 15 amino acids. CDR3 nucleotides: TGTGCCACCAGCAGAGGTGGACAAGTAAATCAGCCCCAGCATTTT. Translating it yields CATSRGGQVNQPQHF.

The V call is TRBV28, the J call TRBJ2-4; D perhaps matches TRBD1 (6 bases). The germline V and J ends were trimmed by 7 bases and 3 bases, with 13 bases remaining between them. The CDR3 has 14 amino acids. Germline lookup yields CDR1 MDHEN and CDR2 SYDVKM. The CDR3 nucleotides are TGTGCCAGCACCCCCGAGGGGGTCAAAAACATTCAGTACTTC. It is translated as CASTPEGVKNIQYF. The whole variable domain, remainder taken from reference TRBV28 and TRBJ2-4, is DVKVTQSSRYLVKRTGEKVFLECVQDMDHENMFWYRQDPGLGLRLIYFSYDVKMKEKGDIPEGYSVSREKKERFSLILESASTNQTSMYLCASTPEGVKNIQYFGAGTRLSVL.